These T cell receptor beta chains were read from a single sample in a study of T cell clones after liver transplantation. Generated by immunoSEQ multiplex PCR, the TCRdb table keeps only in-frame clones and is missing some. Altogether about 7,900 clones are present, 75% to 85% being singletons, with the ten largest covering under 50%. Sample: CD8+ T cells from blood, taken before liver transplant. The receptor source for this set is a human donor who received a liver transplant. The CDR3 runs from the conserved cysteine through the conserved F or W. Each record gives: V gene, clone size, D gene, J gene, CDR3 DNA, CDR3 protein. A D gene is named only where the DNA matches it firmly. The size of a clone is reported for some rows only, either as once, few or many, or as a class for expanded clones.

v_call: TRBV6-4
clone_size: -
d_call: TRBD2
j_call: TRBJ2-3
cdr3_nt: TGTGCCAGCAGTGGGACTAGCGGGGGAACAGATACGCAGTATTTT
cdr3_aa: CASSGTSGGTDTQYF

v_call: TRBV6-5
clone_size: few
d_call: -
j_call: TRBJ2-1
cdr3_nt: TGTGCCAGCAGCCCCGCCGTTAGCTCCTACAATGAGCAGTTCTTC
cdr3_aa: CASSPAVSSYNEQFF

v_call: TRBV19
clone_size: -
d_call: -
j_call: TRBJ1-2
cdr3_nt: TGTGCCAGTACGTGGGAGGGGGACCTCTATGGCTACACCTTC
cdr3_aa: CASTWEGDLYGYTF

v_call: TRBV28
clone_size: -
d_call: TRBD1
j_call: TRBJ1-4
cdr3_nt: TGTGCCAGCAGTTCCTCCCCCGGGACAGGGGGGGATAATGAAAAACTGTTTTTT
cdr3_aa: CASSSSPGTGGDNEKLFF

v_call: TRBV11-2
clone_size: -
d_call: -
j_call: TRBJ2-3
cdr3_nt: TGTGCCAGCAGCCCAGACTCCTATACGCAGTATTTT
cdr3_aa: CASSPDSYTQYF

v_call: TRBV11-2
clone_size: -
d_call: -
j_call: TRBJ2-1
cdr3_nt: TGTGCCAGCAGCTTACAGGGATACAATGAGCAGTTCTTC
cdr3_aa: CASSLQGYNEQFF

v_call: TRBV6-1
clone_size: -
d_call: -
j_call: TRBJ1-5
cdr3_nt: TGTGCCAGCAGTGAAGCCCTTGGGAGTCAGCCCCAGCATTTT
cdr3_aa: CASSEALGSQPQHF

v_call: TRBV2
clone_size: -
d_call: -
j_call: TRBJ2-7
cdr3_nt: TGTGCCAGCAGGGGGGAATATGACAGGAGCTCCTACGAGCAGTACTTC
cdr3_aa: CASRGEYDRSSYEQYF

v_call: TRBV13
clone_size: -
d_call: TRBD1
j_call: TRBJ1-2
cdr3_nt: TGTGCCAGCAGCAAACAGGGGGAGCATGGCTACACCTTC
cdr3_aa: CASSKQGEHGYTF

v_call: TRBV7-6
clone_size: -
d_call: TRBD2
j_call: TRBJ2-7
cdr3_nt: TGTGCCAGCAGCCCCACTAGCGGACTCTCCTACGAGCAGTACTTC
cdr3_aa: CASSPTSGLSYEQYF

v_call: TRBV9
clone_size: -
d_call: -
j_call: TRBJ2-2
cdr3_nt: TGTGCCAGCAGCGCAGGGTTGTCCCACGGGGAGCTGTTTTTT
cdr3_aa: CASSAGLSHGELFF

v_call: TRBV5-7
clone_size: -
d_call: TRBD2
j_call: TRBJ2-7
cdr3_nt: TGTGCCACCCGAATCGGGGGGGCGGACGAGCAGTACTTC
cdr3_aa: CATRIGGADEQYF

v_call: TRBV7-8
clone_size: once
d_call: -
j_call: TRBJ1-1
cdr3_nt: TGTGCCAGCAGCTTAGAGGCAGGTGGGAACACTGAAGCTTTCTTT
cdr3_aa: CASSLEAGGNTEAFF

v_call: TRBV7-9
clone_size: -
d_call: -
j_call: TRBJ1-4
cdr3_nt: TGTGCCAGCAGCCCGCGGGGGGCCGAAAAACTGTTTTTT
cdr3_aa: CASSPRGAEKLFF

v_call: TRBV13
clone_size: medium-sized
d_call: TRBD2
j_call: TRBJ2-1
cdr3_nt: TGTGCCAGCAGCCCACTAGCGGGGGGTTCCTACAATGAGCAGTTCTTC
cdr3_aa: CASSPLAGGSYNEQFF

v_call: TRBV28
clone_size: -
d_call: TRBD2
j_call: TRBJ2-7
cdr3_nt: TGTGCCAGCAGTTTGTTAGCTAGCGGGGGGGGCGACGCCTACGAGCAGTACTTC
cdr3_aa: CASSLLASGGGDAYEQYF

v_call: TRBV7-6
clone_size: -
d_call: TRBD2
j_call: TRBJ2-1
cdr3_nt: TGTGCCAGCGCAGTAGCGGGGGGTTACAATGAGCAGTTCTTC
cdr3_aa: CASAVAGGYNEQFF

v_call: TRBV14
clone_size: -
d_call: -
j_call: TRBJ1-1
cdr3_nt: TGTGCCAGCAGCCCTCGGTTCGACAGTAACACTGAAGCTTTCTTT
cdr3_aa: CASSPRFDSNTEAFF

v_call: TRBV6-1
clone_size: -
d_call: -
j_call: TRBJ2-1
cdr3_nt: TGTGCCAGCAGGCCTTTTACGGGGTACAATGAGCAGTTCTTC
cdr3_aa: CASRPFTGYNEQFF

v_call: TRBV9
clone_size: -
d_call: -
j_call: TRBJ2-2
cdr3_nt: TGTGCCAGCAGCGTAGGCGGTGATGTTGGCACCGGTGAGCTGTTTTTT
cdr3_aa: CASSVGGDVGTGELFF

v_call: TRBV19
clone_size: -
d_call: -
j_call: TRBJ1-5
cdr3_nt: TGTGCCAGTAGTATAGTGGGAGGGTTCGATCAGCCCCAGCATTTT
cdr3_aa: CASSIVGGFDQPQHF

v_call: TRBV27
clone_size: -
d_call: -
j_call: TRBJ1-2
cdr3_nt: TGTGCCAGCAGAGTCTCAGGTGAACTTAACTATGGCTACACCTTC
cdr3_aa: CASRVSGELNYGYTF

v_call: TRBV9
clone_size: -
d_call: TRBD2
j_call: TRBJ2-1
cdr3_nt: TGTGCCAGCAGCGAAGAGGCTAGCGGTTACAATGAGCAGTTCTTC
cdr3_aa: CASSEEASGYNEQFF

v_call: TRBV6-1
clone_size: -
d_call: -
j_call: TRBJ1-5
cdr3_nt: TGTGCCAGCAGTGAATGGCAGGGTTCGGCTAAGCAGCCCCGGCATTTT
cdr3_aa: CASSEWQGSAKQPRHF

v_call: TRBV18
clone_size: -
d_call: -
j_call: TRBJ1-5
cdr3_nt: TGTGCCAGCTCGGGCGGGGAGGGGCGAAACAATCAGCCCCAGCATTTT
cdr3_aa: CASSGGEGRNNQPQHF

v_call: TRBV5-5
clone_size: -
d_call: -
j_call: TRBJ1-2
cdr3_nt: TGTGCCAGCAGCACTACCGACAGGCACTATGGCTACACCTTC
cdr3_aa: CASSTTDRHYGYTF

v_call: TRBV27
clone_size: -
d_call: -
j_call: TRBJ2-5
cdr3_nt: TGTGCCAGCAGTTTATATCCGGGGAACGCGGGGGAGACCCAGTACTTC
cdr3_aa: CASSLYPGNAGETQYF

v_call: TRBV6-1
clone_size: -
d_call: TRBD2
j_call: TRBJ2-3
cdr3_nt: TGTGCCAGCCTACAACTAGCGGACCTCACAGATACGCAGTATTTT
cdr3_aa: CASLQLADLTDTQYF